A single sample gave rise to the 30 T cell receptor beta chains below, sequenced in a study of human T cells and chemical hapten exposure. TCRdb re-analysed the RACE reads in MiXCR, keeping a single row per CDR3 protein. Of about 190,000 distinct CDR3 sequences listed, about 22% are singletons. Time point here: patch test 3, about 24 weeks after DPC sensitization. Documented treatment: therapeutic diphenylcyclopropenone sensitization with weekly scalp DPC. This specimen was whole blood, taken in connection with sensitization to the hapten diphenylcyclopropenone (DPC). The source of these receptors is a woman in her 40s with alopecia areata. Some clones in this sample may be carry-over from other donors' samples.

The V and J genes are TRBV20-1 and TRBJ2-7; possibly TRBD1 or TRBD2 for D (5 bases each). V was trimmed by 6 bases and J by 2 bases, leaving 20 bases between them. There are 15 residues in the CDR3. In germline, CDR1 is DFQATT, CDR2 SNEGSKA (reference sequence). The CDR3 is CSAVERRGFTYEQYF. CDR3 in DNA: TGCAGTGCCGTAGAACGTCGGGGCTTTACCTACGAGCAGTACTTC.

V usage is TRBV12-3 or TRBV12-4 and J usage is TRBJ2-2; perhaps TRBD2 as D (6 bases). Trimming left V 5 bases short and J 8 bases short, with 15 bases between. CDR3 length: 14 amino acids. CDR3 in amino acids: CASSRTKLRGELFF. In DNA form, the CDR3 reads TGTGCCAGCAGTCGGACTAAACTTCGAGGGGAGCTGTTTTTT.

The chain couples TRBV29-1 to TRBJ2-3, with TRBD1 as a possible D gene (5 bases). V shed 3 bases and J shed 6 bases, with 10 bases lying between them. The CDR3 totals 12 residues. Germline V gene data show CDR1 as SQVTM and CDR2 as ANQGSEA. CDR3 in DNA: TGCAGCGTTGATACAGGCGCGGATACGCAGTATTTT. Its protein is CSVDTGADTQYF.

The V call is TRBV7-2, the J call TRBJ2-2; maybe TRBD2 (6 bases). Trimming took off 4 bases at V and 6 bases at J, with 15 bases between the two ends. Per the germline V gene, CDR1 is SGHTA and CDR2 is FQGNSA. This CDR3 contains 15 residues. The CDR3 spells CASSSTSFRAGELFF. DNA of the CDR3: TGTGCCAGCAGCTCGACTAGTTTCCGAGCCGGGGAGCTGTTTTTT.

CDR3 residues: CSARDTSGRFEQFF. CDR3 nucleotide sequence: TGCAGTGCTAGAGATACTAGCGGGAGATTTGAGCAGTTCTTC. The rearrangement links TRBV20-1 to TRBJ2-1; TRBD2 matches 11 bases. In germline, CDR1 is DFQATT, CDR2 SNEGSKA (reference sequence). J lost 9 bases, V lost 0 bases, and 4 bases had no gene match. The CDR3 has 14 amino acids.

The chain employs TRBV7-9 and TRBJ1-6; 8 nucleotides match TRBD1. The germline V gene has CDR1 SEHNR and CDR2 FQNEAQ (reference sequence). V dropped 4 bases and J dropped 7; count of bases not matched to a gene: 3. This CDR3 is built from 14 residues. The CDR3 region is CASSYRGTNSPLHF. The CDR3 DNA sequence: TGTGCCAGCAGCTACAGGGGGACCAATTCACCCCTCCACTTT.

This chain connects TRBV20-1 to TRBJ2-7, with 7 bases matching TRBD1. CDR3 length equals 13 residues. Unmatched junction bases numbered 6, after V lost 5 bases and J lost 2 bases. Germline V lookup: CDR1 DFQATT, CDR2 SNEGSKA (reference sequence). CDR3 sequence: CSAQTGVAYEQYF. In nucleotides, the CDR3 is TGCAGTGCTCAAACAGGGGTCGCCTACGAGCAGTACTTC.

This clonotype has only one observation. V and J are TRBV27 and TRBJ2-1; D not resolved. The length of the CDR3 is 13 residues. Germline CDR1 reads MNHEY; CDR2 reads SMNVEV (reference sequence). V was pared by 4 bases and J by 8 bases, with 12 bases between. CDR3 in DNA: TGTGCCAGCAGTTACGGCAAGGAACATGAGCAGTTCTTC. It is translated as CASSYGKEHEQFF.

V is TRBV4-3 and J is TRBJ1-1; no firm D call. Trimming took 6 bases from V and 0 from J, leaving 17 bases between them. The CDR3 contains 16 residues. Germline loops: CDR1 LGHNA, CDR2 YSLEER. This CDR3 reads CASRMSAGSMNTEAFF. The CDR3 DNA follows: TGCGCCAGCAGGATGTCGGCGGGGTCGATGAACACTGAAGCTTTCTTT.

This chain connects TRBV6-5 to TRBJ1-1, with D uncertain. CDR1 is MNHEY, CDR2 SVGAGI, per germline. This CDR3 region has 16 residues. Trimming left V 2 bases short and J 10 bases short, with 23 bases between. The CDR3 nucleotides read TGTGCCAGCAGTTACCTGAGTCGGTTCCCTTCTCGGGGAGCTTTCTTT. Its translation is CASSYLSRFPSRGAFF.

This clonotype appeared a few times. The J gene is TRBJ1-6, the V gene TRBV28, with D hard to call. This CDR3 is built from 12 residues. Germline CDR1 and CDR2: MDHEN and SYDVKM. Trimming removed 4 bases at V and 6 bases at J, with 4 bases between. Here the CDR3 DNA reads TGTGCCAGCAGTTGGTCTAATTCACCCCTCCACTTT. It is translated as CASSWSNSPLHF. The variable domain in full, completed from reference TRBV28 and TRBJ1-6, reads DVKVTQSSRYLVKRTGEKVFLECVQDMDHENMFWYRQDPGLGLRLIYFSYDVKMKEKGDIPEGYSVSREKKERFSLILESASTNQTSMYLCASSWSNSPLHFGNGTRLTVT.

This clonotype was seen a handful of times. The rearrangement uses TRBV7-2 and TRBJ2-1; tentatively, D is TRBD1 or TRBD2 (5 bases each). Looked up from germline, CDR1 is SGHTA and CDR2 is FQGNSA. The V end was cut by 0 bases, the J end by 4 bases, with 13 bases between. The length of the CDR3 is 16 residues. CDR3 protein: CASSLAPGRVYNEQFF. The CDR3 DNA reads TGTGCCAGCAGCTTAGCCCCGGGACGGGTATACAATGAGCAGTTCTTC.

The rearrangement joins TRBV29-1 to TRBJ2-1, with D possibly TRBD2 on 5 matching bases. The CDR3 is 13 amino acids. Germline loops: CDR1 SQVTM, CDR2 ANQGSEA. The V end lost 7 bases, the J end lost 10 bases, and 20 bases lay between the germline ends. The CDR3 here is CSAHSGVGGEQFF. Here the CDR3 DNA reads TGCAGCGCCCATTCCGGGGTCGGAGGAGAGCAGTTCTTC.

V gene TRBV20-1 combines with J gene TRBJ2-1; TRBD2 matches 10 bases. The germline CDR1 and CDR2 sequences are DFQATT and SNEGSKA (reference sequence). This CDR3 region has 17 residues. V gave up 0 bases and J gave up 6 bases; unmatched junction bases: 11. CDR3 DNA: TGCAGTGCTAGAGATCCTCGGCTAGCGGGAGTGGGCAATGAGCAGTTCTTC. Amino acids: CSARDPRLAGVGNEQFF.

This clonotype has only a few counts. The chain carries TRBV7-2 and TRBJ2-1, with a weak D call TRBD2 (5 bases). The germline gives CDR1 SGHTA, CDR2 FQGNSA. The CDR3 is 14 residues long. Deletions cut 1 base from V and 7 bases from J, with 11 bases between. The CDR3 bases are TGTGCCAGCAGCTTAGGGCTAGCTCTAAATGAGCAGTTCTTC. Its protein product is CASSLGLALNEQFF.

The V call is TRBV6-5, the J call TRBJ1-6; 7 positions match TRBD1. Trimming cost V 4 bases and J 5 bases; bases outside gene matches: 5. The germline CDR1 and CDR2 sequences are MNHEY and SVGAGI. The CDR3 length is 15 residues. CDR3 bases: TGTGCCAGCAGTTTACAGGGGTCTAATAATTCACCCCTCCACTTT. This encodes CASSLQGSNNSPLHF.

The chain couples TRBV4-2 to TRBJ2-1; 8 positions agree with TRBD2. The CDR3 is made up of 16 amino acids. The V gene's germline CDR1 is LGHNA and CDR2 YNFKEQ. V was clipped by 0 bases and J by 2 bases; unmatched bases: 3. The CDR3, as DNA: TGTGCCAGCAGCCAAGAAGCGGGGGACCCCTACAATGAGCAGTTCTTC. This codes for CASSQEAGDPYNEQFF.

V gene TRBV7-3 combines with J gene TRBJ2-1; TRBD2 agrees at 7 bases. The junction had 13 bases not matched to a gene; V was cut back by 5 bases and J by 9 bases. This CDR3 region has 15 residues. In germline, CDR1 is SGHTA, CDR2 FQGTGA. The CDR3 is CASSPQQAGLSEQFF. DNA of the CDR3: TGTGCCAGCAGCCCCCAGCAAGCGGGGCTTAGTGAGCAGTTCTTC.

V and J are TRBV29-1 and TRBJ2-5; the D call may be TRBD1 or TRBD2 (5 bases each). Trimming removed 5 bases from V and 4 bases from J, with 14 bases in between. Germline CDR1 is SQVTM and CDR2 is ANQGSEA. The CDR3 covers 13 residues. In DNA, the CDR3 is TGCAGCGTTATCGACGGGGACGGAGAGACCCAGTACTTC. Translated, it gives CSVIDGDGETQYF.

The chain carries TRBV7-3 and TRBJ1-4, with D hard to call. Trimming took 6 bases from V and 7 from J, leaving 15 bases between them. CDR1 is SGHTA and CDR2 is FQGTGA in the germline V gene. The CDR3 spans 14 residues. CDR3 residues: CASRSGGSGEKLFF. The CDR3 DNA reads as TGTGCCAGCAGGTCCGGTGGGAGCGGTGAAAAACTGTTTTTT.

This clonotype occurred a few times. V is TRBV6-1 and J is TRBJ1-2; tentatively, D is TRBD1 (6 bases). Trimming stripped 6 bases from V and 0 bases from J, with 14 bases between. Germline CDR1 and CDR2: MNHNS and SASEGT. This CDR3 has 15 amino acids. CDR3 sequence (DNA): TGTGCCAGCAGACAGGGAGGGGAAGCTAACTATGGCTACACCTTC. It is translated as CASRQGGEANYGYTF.

This clonotype was seen a handful of times. V gene TRBV27 combines with J gene TRBJ1-6; D unclear. The CDR3 is made up of 13 amino acids. V lost 3 bases and J 8 bases, leaving 8 bases between the germline ends. From germline, CDR1 is MNHEY and CDR2 SMNVEV (reference sequence). CDR3 sequence reads: CASSFGEHSPLHF. CDR3 DNA sequence: TGTGCCAGCAGTTTCGGCGAGCATTCACCCCTCCACTTT.

The gene calls are TRBV12-3 or TRBV12-4 and TRBJ1-5; D not resolved. CDR3 length equals 13 residues. Trimming stripped 3 bases from V and 6 bases from J, with 9 bases between. CDR3 sequence (DNA): TGTGCCAGCAGTTTGTTATTCGGTCAGCCCCAGCATTTT. Residues: CASSLLFGQPQHF.

The chain employs TRBV5-1 and TRBJ2-3; 10 nucleotides agree with TRBD1. The CDR3 contains 15 residues. Unmatched junction bases numbered 7, after V lost 0 bases and J lost 9 bases. Germline assignment: CDR1 SGHRS and CDR2 YFSETQ. The CDR3 is CASSLGDRGVGTQYF. In DNA form, the CDR3 reads TGCGCCAGCAGCTTGGGGGACAGGGGTGTCGGAACGCAGTATTTT.

This clonotype was observed a few times. The chain employs TRBV2 and TRBJ2-7, with D possibly TRBD2 on 5 matching bases. The V gene's germline CDR1 is SNHLY and CDR2 FYNNEI. V shed 5 bases and J shed 2 bases, with 16 bases lying between them. The CDR3 length is 15 residues. The CDR3 spells CASSKSEADPYEQYF. In DNA, the CDR3 is TGTGCCAGCAGTAAATCGGAGGCAGATCCCTACGAGCAGTACTTC.

In its sample, this clonotype was seen many times. The genes are TRBV20-1 and TRBJ2-1, with D possibly matching TRBD2 (5 bases). The germline CDR1 and CDR2 sequences are DFQATT and SNEGSKA (reference sequence). Between the trimmed V and J ends, which lost 3 bases and 10 bases, there was a span of 13 bases. The CDR3 totals 12 residues. In DNA form, the CDR3 reads TGCAGTGCTAGCTCACCGAGAGGGGAGCAGTTCTTC. Protein sequence: CSASSPRGEQFF.

The rearrangement joins TRBV24-1 to TRBJ1-5; weak D call: TRBD1 (6 bases). V lost 10 bases, J lost 0 bases, and 12 bases lay in between. This CDR3 has 14 residues. Germline V gene sequence: CDR1 KGHDR, CDR2 SFDVKD. Written as DNA, the CDR3 is TGTGCCACAGGGGGGGCCCTTAGCAATCAGCCCCAGCATTTT. Encoded protein: CATGGALSNQPQHF.

This clonotype occurred a few times. CDR3 sequence: CASTRGDNPYEQYF. CDR3 bases: TGCGCCAGCACCAGGGGAGATAACCCCTACGAGCAGTACTTC. The chain carries TRBV5-1 and TRBJ2-7; TRBD1 is a possible D gene (6 bases). Germline CDR1 SGHRS, CDR2 YFSETQ. CDR3 length: 14 amino acids. With 6 bases removed from V and 2 bases from J, the gap between germline ends came to 15 bases.

J is TRBJ2-1 and V is TRBV5-1; the match to TRBD1 covers 11 bases. This CDR3 region has 15 residues. V shed 4 bases and J 5 bases; nucleotides not matched to a gene: 5. Germline CDR1 and CDR2: SGHRS and YFSETQ. CDR3 region: CASSPDRGRDNEQFF. The CDR3, as DNA: TGCGCCAGCAGCCCGGACAGGGGGCGCGACAATGAGCAGTTCTTC.

This chain connects TRBV7-8 to TRBJ2-6; the D is unclear. The CDR3 extends over 17 amino acids. CDR1 SGHVS and CDR2 FQNEAQ come from the germline V gene. V was shortened by 1 base and J by 0 bases, with 10 bases between the two germline ends. The CDR3 reads CASSLVSTLSGANVLTF. CDR3 DNA: TGTGCCAGCAGCTTAGTGTCAACCCTCTCTGGGGCCAACGTCCTGACTTTC.